This TCR beta chain originates from a study of blood T cell repertoires in COVID-19. Turning to the study itself: Specimens from acute and convalescent COVID-19 originated in the United States, Italy and Spain.

CDR1 is SGHTA and CDR2 is FQGNSA in the germline V gene. V lost 0 bases and J 9 bases, leaving 15 bases between the germline ends. This CDR3 has 15 amino acids. Authors' methods: Amplification of reference gene primers was used by the study to estimate nucleated cell counts. Here immunoSEQ multiplex PCR was the method, and the copy in TCRdb shows in-frame clones only, minus some. That table gives V, J and clone size, and the DNA gave D and trimming. The profile shows more than 150,000 clones, over 75% of them singletons. The sequence derives from a man aged 35 to 55 with active or convalescent COVID-19. The V call is TRBV7-2, the J call TRBJ2-1; D might be TRBD1 (6 bases). The sample was peripheral blood. The chain's CDR3 is CASSLAGARGGEQFF. Here the CDR3 DNA reads TGTGCCAGCAGCTTAGCGGGGGCTCGAGGGGGTGAGCAGTTCTTC.